A single sample gave rise to the 17 T cell receptor beta chains below, sequenced in a study of CD8+CD57+ T cells in acquired aplastic anemia. Previously, flow cytometry had revealed CD8+CD57+ cell expansion in the patients chosen for sequencing. Genomic DNA, serving as template, underwent TCR beta VDJ and CDR3 profiling. TCRdb re-called the reads through MiXCR, storing one row per CDR3 protein. The sample holds some 170,000 distinct CDR3 sequences, under 55% seen once. The sequencing input was sorted CD4+, CD8+, or CD8+CD57+ T cells (not recorded which) from PBMCs. Receptor source: a human donor with aplastic anemia.

Regarding this clonotype: With a much larger clone just one base away, this may be a read error. This chain links TRBV11-3 with TRBJ2-7; no definite D call. Germline V lookup: CDR1 SGHNT, CDR2 YENEEA. The CDR3 consists of 12 residues. Trimming took 2 bases from V and 1 from J, leaving 3 bases between them. CDR3 sequence reads: CASSLKSYEQYF. CDR3 DNA sequence: TGTGCCAGCAGCTTAAAGTCCTACGAGCAGTACTTC.

V usage is TRBV19 and J usage is TRBJ2-7, with TRBD1 matching 9 bases. V trimming: 4 bases; J trimming: 6 bases; junction bases outside the gene matches: 7. Germline V lookup: CDR1 LNHDA, CDR2 SQIVND (reference sequence). The CDR3 is 14 amino acids. For the CDR3, the DNA is TGTGCCAGTAGTAACAGGGGACAGGGAGGCGAGCAGTACTTC. It is translated as CASSNRGQGGEQYF. Drawing the rest from reference TRBV19 and TRBJ2-7, the complete variable domain is DGGITQSPKYLFRKEGQNVTLSCEQNLNHDAMYWYRQDPGQGLRLIYYSQIVNDFQKGDIAEGYSVSREKKESFPLTVTSAQKNPTAFYLCASSNRGQGGEQYFGPGTRLTVT.

This clonotype was observed a handful of times. The chain recombines TRBV25-1 with TRBJ2-1; TRBD2 might be the D (6 bases). Germline CDR1 reads MGHDK; CDR2 reads SYGVNS. The CDR3 totals 15 residues. The germline V and J ends were trimmed by 8 bases and 5 bases, with 19 bases remaining between them. CDR3: CASARLVNADNEQFF. The CDR3 DNA sequence: TGTGCCAGCGCCCGACTAGTTAATGCCGACAATGAGCAGTTCTTC.

The chain uses TRBV2 and TRBJ1-1; D is possibly TRBD1 (5 bases). V was shortened by 5 bases and J by 7 bases, with 8 bases between the two germline ends. The CDR3 length is 11 residues. Germline V gene sequence: CDR1 SNHLY, CDR2 FYNNEI. The CDR3 region is CASSYGGEAFF. For the CDR3, the DNA is TGTGCCAGCAGTTACGGGGGTGAAGCTTTCTTT.

The J gene is TRBJ2-3, the V gene TRBV20-1; 9 bases map to TRBD1. The CDR3 runs 19 residues. V trimming: 1 base; J trimming: 2 bases; junction bases outside the gene matches: 16. Germline assignment: CDR1 DFQATT and CDR2 SNEGSKA (reference sequence). CDR3 nucleotides: TGCAGTGCTAGAGCAATCGCGCCGGGACAGGGAATGGTCACAGATACGCAGTATTTT. As protein: CSARAIAPGQGMVTDTQYF.

The J gene is TRBJ2-3, the V gene TRBV10-3; tentative D call: TRBD1 (5 bases). V gave up 7 bases and J gave up 4 bases, with 12 bases separating them. The CDR3 consists of 13 residues. The germline gives CDR1 ENHRY, CDR2 SYGVKD. This CDR3 is CAITSGIADTQYF. The CDR3 DNA reads as TGTGCCATCACGTCAGGGATTGCAGATACGCAGTATTTT.

This clonotype was seen repeatedly, ten times or more. The rearrangement joins TRBV19 to TRBJ1-5; possible D gene TRBD1, 6 bases. The CDR3 consists of 14 residues. Trimming pared 6 bases from V and 4 bases from J, leaving 13 bases between. The germline gives CDR1 LNHDA, CDR2 SQIVND (reference sequence). CDR3 sequence (DNA): TGTGCCAGTAGCCACAGGGAACCAAATCAGCCCCAGCATTTT. Translated: CASSHREPNQPQHF.

This clonotype showed up many times. The CDR3 nucleotides are TGCAGTGCTAGAGATAAGGCAACCCACGAGCAGTACTTC. Its translation: CSARDKATHEQYF. V is TRBV20-1 and J is TRBJ2-7; D is uncertain. The germline V gene has CDR1 DFQATT and CDR2 SNEGSKA (reference sequence). Trimming shortened V by 0 bases and J by 5 bases, and 11 bases separated the two germline ends. The CDR3 sequence is 13 residues long.

This clonotype has ten or more counts. This sequence joins TRBV20-1 and TRBJ1-1, with TRBD1 identical over 8 bases. This CDR3 region has 14 residues. Trimming removed 5 bases from V and 5 bases from J; junction bases left unmatched: 10. Looked up from germline, CDR1 is DFQATT and CDR2 is SNEGSKA (reference sequence). The CDR3 nucleotides are TGCAGTGCTCCCAAACAGGGGGGTTGGACTGAAGCTTTCTTT. This gives the protein CSAPKQGGWTEAFF.

This clonotype was counted many times. The rearrangement links TRBV19 to TRBJ1-1, with 8 bases aligning to TRBD1. V shed 4 bases, J shed 4 bases, and the junction held 5 bases outside the gene matches. The germline CDR1 and CDR2 sequences are LNHDA and SQIVND (reference sequence). The CDR3 runs 14 residues. CDR3 nucleotides: TGTGCCAGTAGTAGACAGGGGAGAGTCACTGAAGCTTTCTTT. It codes for CASSRQGRVTEAFF.

This chain joins TRBV2 and TRBJ2-7, with D perhaps TRBD2 (6 bases). CDR1 is SNHLY and CDR2 is FYNNEI in the germline V gene. This CDR3 is built from 14 residues. Trimming removed 6 bases from V and 7 bases from J, with 19 bases in between. This CDR3 reads CASRSNYRGSEQYF. Here the CDR3 DNA reads TGTGCCAGCAGATCCAATTACCGGGGGTCGGAGCAGTACTTC.

V is TRBV9 and J is TRBJ2-2; either TRBD1 or TRBD2 may fit D (6 bases each). This CDR3 comprises 15 residues. Germline values: CDR1 SGDLS, CDR2 YYNGEE. Trimming cost V 2 bases and J 4 bases, with 12 bases left between them. For the CDR3, the DNA is TGTGCCAGCAGCGTGGGGGGCGCGAGCACCGGGGAGCTGTTTTTT. Amino acids: CASSVGGASTGELFF. Full variable domain (outside the CDR3, taken from reference TRBV9 and TRBJ2-2): DSGVTQTPKHLITATGQRVTLRCSPRSGDLSVYWYQQSLDQGLQFLIQYYNGEERAKGNILERFSAQQFPDLHSELNLSSLELGDSALYFCASSVGGASTGELFFGEGSRLTVL.

The table lists this clonotype with many counts. The J gene is TRBJ1-1, the V gene TRBV6-1; no clear D. Trimming removed 5 bases at V and 1 base at J, with 2 bases between. Germline V gene lookup returns CDR1 MNHNS and CDR2 SASEGT. The CDR3 runs to 11 residues. The CDR3 coding sequence is TGTGCCAGCAGTACGAACACTGAAGCTTTCTTT. Its translation is CASSTNTEAFF.

The chain joins TRBV24-1 to TRBJ2-1; 9 bases match TRBD2. CDR1 is KGHDR, CDR2 SFDVKD, per germline. CDR3 length equals 14 residues. The V gene end was trimmed by 9 bases and the J gene end by 5 bases; junction bases not matched to a gene: 7. CDR3 sequence: CATAGGGANNEQFF. In DNA form, the CDR3 reads TGTGCCACCGCCGGCGGGGGGGCCAACAATGAGCAGTTCTTC.

This clonotype was observed many times. The chain recombines TRBV20-1 with TRBJ2-5, with 15 bases that match TRBD2. The CDR3 contains 15 residues. Germline V lookup: CDR1 DFQATT, CDR2 SNEGSKA (reference sequence). Trimming took 6 bases from V and 0 from J; bases not matched to a gene: 2. CDR3 in DNA: TGCAGTGCGGGACTAGCGGGGGGCAACCAAGAGACCCAGTACTTC. It specifies CSAGLAGGNQETQYF.

With respect to this clonotype: A much larger clonotype is one base distant, so this may be a read error. A read error is likely, as this CDR3 ends without the conserved phenylalanine or tryptophan. The chain has TRBV12-3 or TRBV12-4 and TRBJ1-2; D uncertain. The CDR3 contains 15 residues. V lost 2 bases and J lost 0, with 10 bases in between. The chain's CDR3 is CASSLRRLANYGYTL. CDR3 DNA sequence: TGTGCCAGCAGTTTACGGCGCTTAGCTAACTATGGCTACACCCTC.

The chain joins TRBV9 to TRBJ1-6; D is unresolved. Germline CDR1 SGDLS, CDR2 YYNGEE. The length of the CDR3 is 16 residues. The V end was cut by 3 bases, the J end by 0 bases, with 10 bases between. CDR3 nucleotide sequence: TGTGCCAGCAGCGAGTACCAAAGCTCCTATAATTCACCCCTCCACTTT. Protein sequence: CASSEYQSSYNSPLHF.